Included here is one T cell receptor (beta chain) sequence, with context. Antigen: not known. These data belong to a study of identical twins. Study-wide points: Zero-insertion analyses were open to partial confounding by invariant MAIT and iNKT cells. There were fewer insertions in abundant cord blood beta clonotypes, but memory repertoires showed no such pattern.

The V gene end was trimmed by 6 bases and the J gene end by 5 bases; junction bases not matched to a gene: 7. This CDR3 spans 14 amino acids. Per germline, CDR1 MNHEY and CDR2 SMNVEV (reference sequence). A universal primer binding site was introduced by template switching. The final cDNA contained unique molecular identifiers. Using its own MiXCR run on the 5' RACE reads, TCRdb lists one record per CDR3 protein. The table lists fewer than 550,000 distinct CDR3 sequences, about 15% of them singletons. These records were also assigned to another study, of yellow fever vaccine responses in identical twins. Turning to that study: The T cell response to vaccination in identical twins was reportedly partly convergent and partly personalized.

The specimen sequenced was CD4+ T cells sorted from blood. The rearrangement joins TRBV27 to TRBJ2-5, with TRBD1 matching 9 bases. The TCR was taken from a woman between 18 and 30 years old in good health. This chain's CDR3 is CASRQQGAGETQYF. Here the CDR3 DNA reads TGTGCCAGCAGGCAACAGGGGGCGGGGGAGACCCAGTACTTC.